The 9 T cell receptor beta chains reported below all come from one sample, sequenced in a study of OX40 agonist ivuxolimab in advanced cancers. The repertoire was sequenced with immunoSEQ multiplex PCR; TCRdb's copy has only in-frame clones and lacks some. The sample has about 76,000 clones, about 85% seen once. The sample consisted of CD4+ or CD8+ T cells sorted from blood, taken in a trial of the OX40 agonist ivuxolimab. These receptors were obtained from an adult with an advanced solid tumor such as melanoma, head and neck, liver or kidney cancer.

The chain joins TRBV29-1 to TRBJ2-3, with D possibly called TRBD1 or TRBD2 (5 bases each). V gave up 3 bases and J gave up 1 base, with 11 bases separating them. Germline V lookup: CDR1 SQVTM, CDR2 ANQGSEA. The CDR3 sequence is 14 residues long. This CDR3 is CSVDPGLGTDTQYF. The CDR3 DNA sequence: TGCAGCGTTGATCCGGGGCTTGGCACAGATACGCAGTATTTT.

This clone was counted a few times. The genes are TRBV2 and TRBJ2-7, with D perhaps matching TRBD1 (6 bases). Germline loops: CDR1 SNHLY, CDR2 FYNNEI. Trimming cost V 8 bases and J 0 bases, with 8 bases left between them. The CDR3 length is 12 residues. The CDR3, as DNA: TGTGCCAGCCAAGGGGGCTCCTACGAGCAGTACTTC. Translation gives CASQGGSYEQYF.

This clone was detected once. The chain joins TRBV6-6 to TRBJ1-1, with 7 bases that match TRBD1. V lost 4 bases to trimming and J lost 3 bases; unmatched junction nucleotides: 5. Germline CDR1 MNHNY, CDR2 SVGAGI (reference sequence). The CDR3 is 14 amino acids. CDR3 loop: CASSFKGAYTEAFF. The CDR3 DNA follows: TGTGCCAGCAGTTTTAAGGGGGCTTACACTGAAGCTTTCTTT.

Only one count was recorded for this clone. This chain uses TRBV7-3 with TRBJ2-3; 7 bases fit TRBD1. This CDR3 has 14 residues. V lost 4 bases, J lost 7 bases, and 8 bases stayed unmatched. The V gene's germline CDR1 is SGHTA and CDR2 FQGTGA. The CDR3 nucleotides read TGTGCCAGCAGCTCATTCAGGGGGTGGAATACGCAGTATTTT. Protein product: CASSSFRGWNTQYF.

This rearrangement joins TRBV27 to TRBJ1-1; TRBD1 aligns across 10 bases. V lost 3 bases and J lost 11; bases outside the gene matches: 12. There are 15 residues in the CDR3. CDR1 MNHEY and CDR2 SMNVEV come from the germline V gene (reference sequence). The CDR3 loop reads CASSLASGTGVRAFF. The CDR3 DNA reads TGTGCCAGCAGTTTGGCGTCCGGGACAGGGGTTAGGGCTTTCTTT.

This clone was picked up one time. The rearrangement uses TRBV5-1 and TRBJ1-6; possible D gene TRBD1, 5 bases. CDR3 length: 16 residues. V shed 4 bases and J shed 0 bases, with 11 bases lying between them. CDR1 SGHRS and CDR2 YFSETQ come from the germline V gene. The chain's CDR3 is CASSAQVGSYNSPLHF. Here the CDR3 DNA reads TGCGCCAGCAGCGCACAGGTCGGCTCCTATAATTCACCCCTCCACTTT.

V and J are TRBV29-1 and TRBJ1-4, with D possibly matching TRBD1 (5 bases). CDR1 is SQVTM and CDR2 is ANQGSEA in the germline V gene. This CDR3 has 14 amino acids. V was cut by 6 bases and J by 2 bases, with 13 bases left in between. The CDR3 DNA follows: TGCAGCGTCCGGTTGGGGGGGACTAATGAAAAACTGTTTTTT. Protein sequence: CSVRLGGTNEKLFF.

The chain carries TRBV11-3 and TRBJ1-1; D unresolved. V was shortened by 4 bases and J by 6 bases, with 15 bases between the two germline ends. Germline CDR1 is SGHNT and CDR2 is YENEEA. This CDR3 is built from 14 residues. In DNA form, the CDR3 reads TGTGCCAGCAGCTCCCTGTCACATGGCTCTGAAGCTTTCTTT. The encoded protein is CASSSLSHGSEAFF.

This clone was seen once. V is TRBV28 and J is TRBJ1-5; TRBD1 agrees at 7 bases. Germline loops: CDR1 MDHEN, CDR2 SYDVKM. The CDR3 is 16 amino acids. Losses at the gene ends were 2 bases for V and 9 bases for J; bases not matched to a gene: 13. The CDR3 nucleotides are TGTGCCAGCAGTTTACAGACAGGGTCTACCCTTCGGCCCCAGCATTTT. This sequence encodes CASSLQTGSTLRPQHF.